This is a list of T cell receptor beta chains from one sample in a study of T cells in Graves' hyperthyroidism and ophthalmopathy. TCRdb ran MiXCR on the multiplex PCR reads and lists one entry per CDR3 protein. The table lists a few hundred thousand distinct CDR3 sequences, around a sixth of them singletons, with under 8% in the top ten. The source material was blood. These TCRs come from a woman aged 25 to 39 with Graves' hyperthyroidism. The CDR3 runs from the conserved cysteine through the conserved F or W. The order of the fields is CDR3 length, J gene, clone size, V gene, D gene, CDR3 protein, CDR3 DNA. The D gene is left open where the match is weak. Clone size is stated in some rows and not others, as once, few, many or a class when expanded.

14 | TRBJ1-5 | many | TRBV2 | NA | CASSEAVWIQPQHF | TGTGCCAGCAGTGAGGCGGTCTGGATCCAGCCCCAGCATTTT
14 | TRBJ1-1 | few | TRBV7-9 | NA | CASRSAGQDTEAFF | TGTGCCAGCAGGTCGGCCGGTCAGGACACTGAAGCTTTCTTT
13 | TRBJ2-7 | many | TRBV7-8 | NA | CASSLVRGSEQYF | TGTGCCAGCAGCTTAGTTCGGGGGTCCGAGCAGTACTTC
14 | TRBJ1-4 | many | TRBV28 | NA | CASSLPGAGEKLFF | TGTGCCAGCAGTTTACCGGGGGCGGGTGAAAAACTGTTTTTT
16 | TRBJ2-1 | NA | TRBV6-2/TRBV6-3 | NA | CASSPGTATAGNEQFF | TGTGCCAGCAGCCCCGGGACGGCTACTGCGGGGAATGAGCAGTTCTTC
16 | TRBJ2-1 | NA | TRBV11-2 | TRBD1 | CASSLGTGSSYNEQFF | TGTGCCAGCAGCTTAGGGACAGGGAGCTCCTACAATGAGCAGTTCTTC
13 | TRBJ2-7 | NA | TRBV12-3/TRBV12-4 | NA | CASSLFEGGEQYF | TGTGCCAGCAGTTTATTTGAGGGGGGCGAGCAGTACTTC
14 | TRBJ2-5 | few | TRBV15 | NA | CATSEPYSQETQYF | TGTGCCACCAGCGAACCCTACTCCCAAGAGACCCAGTACTTC
15 | TRBJ2-7 | many | TRBV6-1 | NA | CASSQTHRVTYEQYF | TGTGCCAGCTCCCAAACCCACAGGGTTACGTACGAGCAGTACTTC
17 | TRBJ2-1 | NA | TRBV7-9 | NA | CASSLGVLAPTHNEQFF | TGTGCCAGCAGCTTAGGCGTTCTAGCCCCGACACACAATGAGCAGTTCTTC
14 | TRBJ1-1 | many | TRBV5-1 | NA | CASSPEGRNTEAFF | TGCGCCAGCAGCCCGGAAGGTAGGAACACTGAAGCTTTCTTT
15 | TRBJ2-3 | many | TRBV7-2 | TRBD2 | CASSLALAGYDTQYF | TGTGCCAGCAGCTTAGCACTAGCGGGATACGATACGCAGTATTTT
15 | TRBJ1-4 | many | TRBV10-3 | NA | CAISESGSSNEKLFF | TGTGCCATCAGTGAGTCGGGGTCGAGTAATGAAAAACTGTTTTTT
16 | TRBJ1-5 | NA | TRBV18 | TRBD1 | CASSPLDRVIAQPQHF | TGTGCCAGCTCACCATTAGACAGGGTCATAGCTCAGCCCCAGCATTTT
12 | TRBJ1-1 | NA | TRBV7-3 | NA | CASSLTALGAFF | TGTGCCAGCAGCTTAACAGCCCTGGGAGCTTTCTTT
12 | TRBJ2-1 | NA | TRBV11-2 | TRBD2 | CASSFLADEQFF | TGTGCCAGCAGCTTTCTAGCGGATGAGCAGTTCTTC
15 | TRBJ1-5 | few | TRBV7-2 | NA | CASSLLGISNQPQHF | TGTGCCAGCAGCTTACTGGGAATTAGCAATCAGCCCCAGCATTTT
18 | TRBJ1-6 | NA | TRBV6-1 | TRBD1 | CASSDLQGPRSYNSPLHF | TGTGCCAGCAGTGATTTACAGGGGCCACGCTCCTATAATTCACCCCTCCACTTT
13 | TRBJ2-2 | many | TRBV28 | TRBD2 | CASRGLAGGELFF | TGTGCCAGCAGGGGACTAGCGGGCGGGGAGCTGTTTTTT
17 | TRBJ2-7 | NA | TRBV10-1 | NA | CASSETRTTHYRNEQYF | TGCGCCAGCAGTGAAACAAGAACGACTCATTACCGGAACGAGCAGTACTTC
15 | TRBJ1-5 | many | TRBV6-1 | TRBD1 | CASSSGTGGGQPQHF | TGTGCCAGCAGTTCCGGGACAGGGGGCGGACAGCCCCAGCATTTT
16 | TRBJ2-3 | many | TRBV12-3/TRBV12-4 | NA | CASSYAAGKGTDTQYF | TGTGCCAGCAGTTACGCGGCGGGGAAAGGAACAGATACGCAGTATTTT
16 | TRBJ1-5 | many | TRBV20-1 | TRBD1 | CSARTGGAGSNQPQHF | TGCAGTGCTAGGACAGGGGGCGCAGGTAGCAATCAGCCCCAGCATTTT
16 | TRBJ2-1 | many | TRBV7-9 | TRBD1 | CASSLGQGSSYNEQFF | TGTGCCAGCAGCTTAGGACAGGGCAGCTCCTACAATGAGCAGTTCTTC
14 | TRBJ2-1 | many | TRBV10-1 | TRBD2 | CASSALAGYNEQFF | TGCGCCAGCAGTGCACTAGCGGGATACAATGAGCAGTTCTTC
13 | TRBJ2-1 | many | TRBV20-1 | NA | CSARGTEYNEQFF | TGCAGTGCTAGAGGGACAGAATACAATGAGCAGTTCTTC
15 | TRBJ2-7 | many | TRBV20-1 | TRBD2 | CSARGAASGGYEQYF | TGCAGTGCTAGAGGGGCGGCTAGCGGAGGCTACGAGCAGTACTTC
17 | TRBJ1-1 | few | TRBV5-1 | TRBD1 | CASSVTGARGGNTEAFF | TGCGCCAGCAGCGTCACAGGGGCCCGTGGGGGAAACACTGAAGCTTTCTTT
14 | TRBJ2-1 | NA | TRBV20-1 | TRBD2 | CSASYGTSSDEQFF | TGCAGTGCTAGTTACGGGACTAGTTCCGATGAGCAGTTCTTC
14 | TRBJ2-1 | many | TRBV7-2 | TRBD2 | CASSLQAGDPQQFF | TGTGCCAGCAGCTTACAAGCGGGAGACCCCCAGCAGTTCTTC
16 | TRBJ1-4 | few | TRBV9 | NA | CASSVAPGLHGEKLFF | TGTGCCAGCAGCGTAGCACCGGGACTCCATGGGGAAAAACTGTTTTTT
15 | TRBJ2-2 | many | TRBV28 | NA | CASKGGGGNTGELFF | TGTGCCAGCAAGGGCGGAGGCGGGAACACCGGGGAGCTGTTTTTT
14 | TRBJ1-1 | many | TRBV19 | NA | CASSIDGTRTEAFF | TGTGCCAGTAGTATAGATGGGACCCGCACTGAAGCTTTCTTT
14 | TRBJ2-7 | NA | TRBV6-1 | NA | CASGAPSPTNEQYF | TGTGCCAGCGGAGCCCCGAGCCCTACCAATGAGCAGTACTTC
15 | TRBJ2-7 | NA | TRBV2 | TRBD2 | CASSVGLAGGSEQYF | TGTGCCAGCAGTGTGGGACTAGCGGGCGGCAGCGAGCAGTACTTC
14 | TRBJ2-7 | once | TRBV6-1 | NA | CASSQKPDTYEQYF | TGTGCCAGCAGTCAAAAACCGGACACCTACGAGCAGTACTTC
16 | TRBJ1-2 | many | TRBV27 | TRBD1 | CASSSGQTQLNYGYTF | TGTGCCAGCAGCTCGGGACAGACACAGCTTAACTATGGCTACACCTTC
14 | TRBJ1-1 | many | TRBV29-1 | NA | CSVARLSGNTEAFF | TGCAGCGTTGCCCGCCTCTCAGGGAACACTGAAGCTTTCTTT
15 | TRBJ2-4 | many | TRBV7-8 | TRBD2 | CASSRPAGGENIQYF | TGTGCCAGCAGCCGACCAGCGGGGGGCGAAAACATTCAGTACTTC
13 | TRBJ2-3 | few | TRBV12-3/TRBV12-4 | TRBD2 | CASVGGDTDTQYF | TGTGCCAGCGTTGGGGGGGACACAGATACGCAGTATTTT
14 | TRBJ1-1 | few | TRBV7-9 | NA | CASSLTGRQTEAFF | TGTGCCAGCAGCTTAACGGGAAGACAGACTGAAGCTTTCTTT
15 | TRBJ2-2 | many | TRBV5-1 | TRBD1 | CASSLRTGDTGELFF | TGCGCCAGCAGCCTCAGGACAGGTGACACCGGGGAGCTGTTTTTT
15 | TRBJ2-4 | many | TRBV3-1 | NA | CASSQDRVDGNIQYF | TGTGCCAGCAGCCAAGATCGGGTGGACGGAAACATTCAGTACTTC
14 | TRBJ2-3 | many | TRBV7-9 | NA | CASSLGGWTDTQYF | TGTGCCAGCAGCTTAGGGGGCTGGACAGATACGCAGTATTTT
13 | TRBJ2-7 | many | TRBV11-2 | NA | CASSPGLSNEQYF | TGTGCCAGCAGCCCTGGGCTATCCAACGAGCAGTACTTC
19 | TRBJ2-6 | NA | TRBV7-9 | NA | CASRSTGKTGASGANVLTF | TGTGCCAGCAGATCCACCGGGAAAACGGGCGCGTCGGGGGCCAACGTCCTGACTTTC
16 | TRBJ2-1 | many | TRBV7-9 | NA | CASNYPRTDGYNEQFF | TGTGCCAGCAACTACCCCCGGACGGACGGTTACAATGAGCAGTTCTTC
16 | TRBJ2-7 | many | TRBV7-2 | TRBD2 | CASSLRAGGPMYEQYF | TGTGCCAGCAGCTTAAGGGCGGGAGGGCCAATGTACGAGCAGTACTTC